The 11 T cell receptor beta chains presented below share a single source sample, sequenced in a study of monozygotic twins with inflammatory bowel disease. TCRdb re-called the 5' RACE reads and gives one entry per CDR3 protein, without DNA. The sample shows about 440,000 distinct CDR3 sequences, and about 2.4% sits with its ten largest clones. Sequencing used blood. These receptors all come from a human donor with ulcerative colitis or Crohn's disease, or a healthy co-twin of an affected twin (not recorded which).

The chain combines TRBV5-6 with TRBJ2-5; TCRdb calls TRBD2, which cannot be checked without DNA. Germline V lookup: CDR1 SGHDT, CDR2 YYEEEE. The CDR3 consists of 15 residues. The CDR3 is CASSATGGPRETQYF.

The rearrangement uses TRBV9 and TRBJ2-2; as DNA is missing, the TRBD1 call by TCRdb cannot be tested. This CDR3 comprises 15 residues. Germline CDR1 is SGDLS and CDR2 is YYNGEE. CDR3 amino acids: CASSRTGGFTGELFF.

CDR3 amino acids: CASNLLAGTDTQYF. This sequence joins TRBV5-6 and TRBJ2-3; TCRdb reports TRBD2, a call that lacks DNA to check it against. Germline loops: CDR1 SGHDT, CDR2 YYEEEE. The CDR3 is 14 residues long.

The rearrangement uses TRBV19 and TRBJ2-1; TCRdb calls TRBD1, which cannot be checked without DNA. CDR3 length: 13 amino acids. Germline CDR1 and CDR2: LNHDA and SQIVND (reference sequence). CDR3 region: CASSIDDRNEQFF.

J is TRBJ1-3 and V is TRBV12-3 or TRBV12-4. This CDR3 comprises 14 residues. CDR3 in amino acids: CASSTRESGNTIYF.

The CDR3 reads CASTSPVGIQETQYF. This chain joins TRBV6-1 and TRBJ2-5; no DNA is available, so the TRBD2 call from TCRdb remains unchecked. In germline, CDR1 is MNHNS, CDR2 SASEGT. The CDR3 consists of 15 residues.

The chain combines TRBV12-3 or TRBV12-4 with TRBJ2-3; TCRdb's D call, TRBD1, is unchecked because there is no DNA. The CDR3 consists of 11 residues. The CDR3 region is CASSPLQDQYF.

This chain uses TRBV12-3 or TRBV12-4 with TRBJ2-6; the D call from TCRdb, TRBD1, cannot be confirmed without DNA. CDR3 size: 16 residues. CDR3 protein: CASSSGDRSGANVLTF.

CDR3 amino acids: CARTQGNNSPLHF. V usage is TRBV30 and J usage is TRBJ1-6; TCRdb reports TRBD1, a call that lacks DNA to check it against. Per the germline V gene, CDR1 is GTSNPN and CDR2 is SVGIG (reference sequence). The CDR3 is 13 residues long.

This chain's CDR3 is CASSLRGDRRSNQPQHF. V and J are TRBV7-8 and TRBJ1-5; TCRdb outputs TRBD1, but without DNA this stays unchecked. Germline CDR1 is SGHVS and CDR2 is FQNEAQ. There are 17 residues in the CDR3.

The V and J genes are TRBV29-1 and TRBJ1-1; TCRdb names TRBD1, which stays unverified in the absence of DNA. The CDR3 runs to 13 residues. Germline V CDR1 and CDR2: SQVTM, ANQGSEA. CDR3 amino acids: CSGRQVLNTEAFF.